This TCR beta chain was found in a study of T cells expressing NK-cell markers. Study-wide background: According to the study, TCR beta repertoires originated from sorted CD3+CD56+NKG2C+, CD3+CD56+NKG2C- and CD3+CD56-NKG2C+ T cells.

TCRdb derives one entry per CDR3 protein from the 5' RACE reads, leaving out DNA. The sample's table shows 500,000 to 600,000 distinct CDR3 sequences. The sequencing input was blood T cells: a sorted CD56 or NKG2C T cell subset, CD4+ or CD8+ T cells, or bulk PBMC T cells (not recorded which). The TCR was taken from a man between 18 and 35 years old in good health.

CDR3 amino acids: CASSLASRLQQETQYF. The chain couples TRBV7-2 to TRBJ2-5; the TRBD2 assignment by TCRdb is unverifiable without DNA. This CDR3 comprises 16 residues. The germline CDR1 and CDR2 sequences are SGHTA and FQGNSA.